These 8 T cell receptor beta chains share one sample of origin, sequenced in a study of shared clonotypes between healthy human individuals. Profiling relied on immunoSEQ multiplex PCR, and the TCRdb table lists in-frame clones only, not all of them. The profile shows about 2 million clones, roughly 94% of them singletons. Input material: naive CD4+ T cells sorted from blood. Subset reported: CD45RA+ positively selected. Receptors originate from a man aged 18 to 29 in good health.

The chain couples TRBV7-2 to TRBJ2-2; D not resolved. CDR1 SGHTA and CDR2 FQGNSA come from the germline V gene. The CDR3 extends over 15 amino acids. V lost 5 bases, J lost 2 bases, and 12 bases lay in between. Written as DNA, the CDR3 is TGTGCCAGCAGCCCCGCGAGGCTAAACACCGGGGAGCTGTTTTTT. As protein: CASSPARLNTGELFF.

V and J are TRBV27 and TRBJ1-5; TRBD1 matches 7 bases. Germline V lookup: CDR1 MNHEY, CDR2 SMNVEV (reference sequence). This CDR3 comprises 16 residues. After removal of 4 bases from V and 3 bases from J, the junction contained 9 bases not matched to a gene. DNA of the CDR3: TGTGCCAGCAGTTCGAACAGGGGTGCTGCCAATCAGCCCCAGCATTTT. Encoded protein: CASSSNRGAANQPQHF.

This chain connects TRBV5-1 to TRBJ2-6; D might be TRBD1 or TRBD2, each matching 5 bases. V lost 4 bases, J lost 4 bases, and 18 bases lay in between. The CDR3 spans 17 residues. The V gene's germline CDR1 is SGHRS and CDR2 YFSETQ. Written as DNA, the CDR3 is TGCGCCAGCAGCCGGGAAGGGGCAGGATCCGGGGCCAACGTCCTGACTTTC. It is translated as CASSREGAGSGANVLTF.

Here the CDR3 DNA reads TGTGCCAGTAGTAGCGGGGGGCCTGGGATCGGCACAGATACGCAGTATTTT. Its protein is CASSSGGPGIGTDTQYF. The genes are TRBV19 and TRBJ2-3; TRBD2 aligns across 8 bases. Germline V gene data show CDR1 as LNHDA and CDR2 as SQIVND (reference sequence). Unmatched junction bases numbered 10, after V lost 4 bases and J lost 1 base. This CDR3 comprises 17 residues.

The V gene is TRBV6-1, the J gene TRBJ1-2; D not resolved. Per the germline V gene, CDR1 is MNHNS and CDR2 is SASEGT. V lost 7 bases and J lost 5, with 17 bases in between. The CDR3 has 14 amino acids. The CDR3 DNA sequence: TGTGCCAGCACCGCTCGCGGCATGACGTATGGCTACACCTTC. Translating it yields CASTARGMTYGYTF.

J is TRBJ2-1 and V is TRBV10-3; 9 nucleotides line up with TRBD1. The J segment lost 7 bases and the V segment lost 8 bases, leaving 3 bases of the junction unmatched. This CDR3 spans 12 amino acids. From germline, CDR1 is ENHRY and CDR2 SYGVKD. The CDR3 reads CAIGGTGNEQFF. The CDR3 DNA reads as TGTGCCATCGGGGGGACAGGGAATGAGCAGTTCTTC.

The chain has TRBV6-1 and TRBJ1-3; 7 nucleotides align to TRBD1. This CDR3 is built from 17 residues. The V gene's germline CDR1 is MNHNS and CDR2 SASEGT. The trim removed 2 bases at V and 0 bases at J, leaving 7 bases unmatched. This chain's CDR3 is CASSELGTASSGNTIYF. The CDR3 DNA reads as TGTGCCAGCAGTGAATTGGGGACAGCCAGCTCTGGAAACACCATATATTTT.

This CDR3 is CASSPSGTSGAKYNEQFF. DNA of the CDR3: TGCGCCAGCAGCCCGTCCGGGACTAGCGGGGCAAAATACAATGAGCAGTTCTTC. The chain couples TRBV5-1 to TRBJ2-1; the match to TRBD2 covers 13 bases. The germline V gene has CDR1 SGHRS and CDR2 YFSETQ. This CDR3 is built from 18 residues. The V segment lost 4 bases and the J segment 4 bases; nucleotides outside the gene matches: 11.